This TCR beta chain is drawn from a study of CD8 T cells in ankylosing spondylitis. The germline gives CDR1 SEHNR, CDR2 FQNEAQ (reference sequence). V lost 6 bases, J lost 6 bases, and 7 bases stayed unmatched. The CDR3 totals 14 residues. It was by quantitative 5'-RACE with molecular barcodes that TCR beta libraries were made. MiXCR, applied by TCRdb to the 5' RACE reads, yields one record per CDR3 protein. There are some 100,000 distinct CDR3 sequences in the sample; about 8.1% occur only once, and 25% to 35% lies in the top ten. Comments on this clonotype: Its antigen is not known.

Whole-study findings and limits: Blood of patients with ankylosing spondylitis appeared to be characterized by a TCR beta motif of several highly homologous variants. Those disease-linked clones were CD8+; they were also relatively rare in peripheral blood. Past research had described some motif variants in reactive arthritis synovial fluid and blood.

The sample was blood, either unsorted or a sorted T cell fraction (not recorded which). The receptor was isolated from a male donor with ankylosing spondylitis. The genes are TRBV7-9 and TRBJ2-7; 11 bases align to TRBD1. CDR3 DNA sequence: TGTGCCAGCAGTCAAGGACAGGGGGCGGGCGAGCAGTACTTC. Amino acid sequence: CASSQGQGAGEQYF.